Sequencing of this T cell receptor beta chain was carried out in a study of T cells in Graves' hyperthyroidism and ophthalmopathy. Germline loops: CDR1 LNHDA, CDR2 SQIVND (reference sequence). This CDR3 comprises 16 residues. V lost 5 bases and J lost 0, with 14 bases in between. There are many counts of this clonotype. A lack of ophthalmopathy progression within 18 months defined stable Graves' hyperthyroidism. With a duration under 2 months, the hyperthyroidism was newly diagnosed in patients aged 18 to 65. Amplified regions were TCR beta CDR3 sequences from RNA transcripts. HTBI primers were employed in a first-round RT-PCR of the TCR CDR3. One entry per CDR3 protein, called by TCRdb with MiXCR from the multiplex PCR reads. Among approximately 98,000 distinct CDR3 sequences listed, approximately 39% were seen once.

The sample comprised peripheral blood or thyroid tissue (not recorded which). The clonotype was recovered from a woman in her thirties with Graves' hyperthyroidism. The rearrangement uses TRBV19 and TRBJ1-5; tentative D call: TRBD1 (6 bases). The CDR3 DNA reads TGTGCCAGTAGTCTCGGACAGACATATAGCAATCAGCCCCAGCATTTT. Encoded protein: CASSLGQTYSNQPQHF.